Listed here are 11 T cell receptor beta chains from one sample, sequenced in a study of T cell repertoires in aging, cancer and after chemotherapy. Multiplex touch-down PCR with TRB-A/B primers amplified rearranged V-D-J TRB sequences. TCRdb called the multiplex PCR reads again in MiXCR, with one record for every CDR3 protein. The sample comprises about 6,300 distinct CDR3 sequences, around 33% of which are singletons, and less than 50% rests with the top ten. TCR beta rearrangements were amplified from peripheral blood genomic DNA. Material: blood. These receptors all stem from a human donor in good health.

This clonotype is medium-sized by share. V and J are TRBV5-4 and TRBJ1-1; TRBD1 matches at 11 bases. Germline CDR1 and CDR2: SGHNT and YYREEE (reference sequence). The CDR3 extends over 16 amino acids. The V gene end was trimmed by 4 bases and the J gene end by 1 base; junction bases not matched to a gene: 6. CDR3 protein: CASSDGTGGWNTEAFF. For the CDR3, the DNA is TGTGCCAGCAGCGACGGGACAGGGGGGTGGAACACTGAAGCTTTCTTT.

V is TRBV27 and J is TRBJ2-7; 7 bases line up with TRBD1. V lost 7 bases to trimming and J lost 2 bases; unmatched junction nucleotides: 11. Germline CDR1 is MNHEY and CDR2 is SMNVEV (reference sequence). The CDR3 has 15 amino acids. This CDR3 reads CASMLTGESPYEQYF. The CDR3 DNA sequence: TGTGCCAGCATGTTAACAGGGGAATCTCCCTACGAGCAGTACTTC.

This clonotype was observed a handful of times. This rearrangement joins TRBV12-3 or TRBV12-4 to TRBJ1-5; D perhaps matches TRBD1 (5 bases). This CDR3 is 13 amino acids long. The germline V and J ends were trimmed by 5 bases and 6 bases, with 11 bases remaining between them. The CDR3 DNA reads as TGTGCCAGCAGTGTCCGGGACGGTCAGCCCCAGCATTTT. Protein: CASSVRDGQPQHF.

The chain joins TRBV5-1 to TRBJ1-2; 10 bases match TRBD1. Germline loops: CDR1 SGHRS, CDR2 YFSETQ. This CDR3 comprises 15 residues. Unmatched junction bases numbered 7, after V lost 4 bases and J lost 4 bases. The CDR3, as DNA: TGCGCCAGCAGCGGGGGACAGGGGATGGGCTATGGCTACACCTTC. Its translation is CASSGGQGMGYGYTF. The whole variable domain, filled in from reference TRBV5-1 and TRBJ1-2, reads KAGVTQTPRYLIKTRGQQVTLSCSPISGHRSVSWYQQTPGQGLQFLFEYFSETQRNKGNFPGRFSGRQFSNSRSEMNVSTLELGDSALYLCASSGGQGMGYGYTFGSGTRLTVV.

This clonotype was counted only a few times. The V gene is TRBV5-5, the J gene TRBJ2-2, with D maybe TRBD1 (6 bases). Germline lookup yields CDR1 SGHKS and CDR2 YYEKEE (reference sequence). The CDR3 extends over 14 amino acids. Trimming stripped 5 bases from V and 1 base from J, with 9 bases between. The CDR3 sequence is CASRRTENTGELFF. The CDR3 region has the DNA TGTGCCAGCAGAAGGACAGAGAACACCGGGGAGCTGTTTTTT.

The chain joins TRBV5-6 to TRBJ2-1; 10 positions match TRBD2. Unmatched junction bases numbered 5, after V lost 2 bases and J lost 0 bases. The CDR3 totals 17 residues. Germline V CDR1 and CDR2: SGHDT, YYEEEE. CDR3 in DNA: TGTGCCAGCAGCTTAACTAGCGGGATGAGCTCCTACAATGAGCAGTTCTTC. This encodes CASSLTSGMSSYNEQFF.

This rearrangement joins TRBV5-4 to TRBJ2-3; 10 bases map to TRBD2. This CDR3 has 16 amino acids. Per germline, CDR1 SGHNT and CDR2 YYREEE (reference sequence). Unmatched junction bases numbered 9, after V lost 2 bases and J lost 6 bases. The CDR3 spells CASSFKRGGREDTQYF. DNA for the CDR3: TGTGCCAGCAGCTTTAAGCGGGGGGGCCGTGAGGATACGCAGTATTTT.

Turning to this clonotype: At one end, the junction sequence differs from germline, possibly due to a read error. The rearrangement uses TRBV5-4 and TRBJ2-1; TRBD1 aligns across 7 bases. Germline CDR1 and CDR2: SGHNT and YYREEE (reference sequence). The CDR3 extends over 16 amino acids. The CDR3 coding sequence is TGTGCCAGCAGCTTTTCGACACACAGGACAGGCAATAAGCAGTTCTTC. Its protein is CASSFSTHRTGNKQFF.

CDR3 protein: CASSIGHNTEAFF. The DNA of the CDR3 is TGTGCCAGTAGTATAGGACATAACACTGAAGCTTTCTTT. The gene calls are TRBV19 and TRBJ1-1; D call uncertain. This CDR3 has 13 amino acids. Trimming took off 1 base at V and 2 bases at J, with 5 bases between the two ends. Germline V gives CDR1 LNHDA, CDR2 SQIVND (reference sequence).

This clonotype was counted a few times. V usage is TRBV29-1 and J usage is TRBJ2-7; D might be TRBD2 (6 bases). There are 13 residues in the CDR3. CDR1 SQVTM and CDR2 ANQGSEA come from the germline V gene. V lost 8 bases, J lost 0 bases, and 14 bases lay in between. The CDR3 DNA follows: TGCAGCACTGGGGCAGCGGGCTCCTACGAGCAGTACTTC. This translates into CSTGAAGSYEQYF.

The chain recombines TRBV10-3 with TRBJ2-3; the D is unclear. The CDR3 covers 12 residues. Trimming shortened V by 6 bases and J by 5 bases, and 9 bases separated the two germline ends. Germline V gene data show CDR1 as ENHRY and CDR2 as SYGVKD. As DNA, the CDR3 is TGTGCCATCAGCACAGAGCTAGATACGCAGTATTTT. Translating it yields CAISTELDTQYF.